A single sample is the source of the 8 T cell receptor beta chains below, sequenced in a study of T cell responses to AZD1222 COVID-19 vaccine (TCRdb year 2021). The sample's time point label, decoded: baseline before first vaccination. Library creation used the immunoSEQ multiplex PCR assay. The source is immuneACCESS, and TCRdb retained only in-frame sequences with V and J called. Part of the clones is not carried over; for the studies checked, unresolved V genes explain less than half of this, and the remainder is unexplained. The sample table holds 250,000 or so clones, of which 85% to 95% were seen once. The leading ten clones occupy around 0.6% of the sample. Sequenced here: peripheral blood, sampled on day 0 of AZD1222 vaccination. Source of these receptors: an adult in good health.

J is TRBJ2-4 and V is TRBV7-2; perhaps TRBD2 as D (6 bases). Deletions cut 2 bases from V and 6 bases from J, with 8 bases between. There are 13 residues in the CDR3. Germline values: CDR1 SGHTA, CDR2 FQGNSA. DNA of the CDR3: TGTGCCAGCAGCTTAAACGGGGGAAACATTCAGTACTTC. This translates into CASSLNGGNIQYF.

The chain uses TRBV28 and TRBJ2-5, with 9 bases aligning to TRBD1. V shed 2 bases and J 2 bases; nucleotides not matched to a gene: 6. CDR1 is MDHEN and CDR2 is SYDVKM in the germline V gene. The CDR3 loop spans 16 amino acids. CDR3 region: CASSLGGTGTQETQYF. DNA of the CDR3: TGTGCCAGCAGTTTAGGAGGGACAGGGACACAAGAGACCCAGTACTTC.

The chain combines TRBV28 with TRBJ2-7; D might be TRBD1 (6 bases). CDR1 and CDR2 (germline): MDHEN, SYDVKM. The CDR3 length is 15 residues. The V and J ends lost 6 bases and 0 bases respectively, with 15 bases between them. The CDR3 nucleotides read TGTGCCAGCAGCCTCAGGGGTACCACCTCCTACGAGCAGTACTTC. It codes for CASSLRGTTSYEQYF.

This clone has a single count. The gene calls are TRBV6-2 or TRBV6-3 and TRBJ2-6; D is ambiguous. The CDR3 is 14 amino acids. Trimming removed 5 bases at V and 0 bases at J, with 5 bases between. Per the germline V gene, CDR1 is MNHEY and CDR2 is SVGEGT. In DNA, the CDR3 is TGTGCCAGCAGTCATAACTCTGGGGCCAACGTCCTGACTTTC. Translated, it gives CASSHNSGANVLTF.

The chain recombines TRBV7-9 with TRBJ1-1; the match to TRBD1 covers 8 bases. Germline V gene sequence: CDR1 SEHNR, CDR2 FQNEAQ (reference sequence). The CDR3 is made up of 13 amino acids. Unmatched junction bases numbered 0, after V lost 2 bases and J lost 4 bases. The CDR3, as DNA: TGTGCCAGCAGCTTACAGGGGGCCACTGAAGCTTTCTTT. This translates into CASSLQGATEAFF.

The rearrangement links TRBV28 to TRBJ1-1; 7 nucleotides line up with TRBD1. CDR1 MDHEN and CDR2 SYDVKM come from the germline V gene. The CDR3 has 16 residues. The V gene end was trimmed by 8 bases and the J gene end by 1 base; junction bases not matched to a gene: 13. CDR3 DNA sequence: TGTGCCAGCCCTCCACCACCCGGGACAGCGAACACTGAAGCTTTCTTT. Residues: CASPPPPGTANTEAFF.

The rearrangement uses TRBV11-3 and TRBJ2-1; TRBD1 is a possible D gene (5 bases). The germline gives CDR1 SGHNT, CDR2 YENEEA. With 8 bases removed from V and 12 bases from J, the gap between germline ends came to 20 bases. The CDR3 is 13 residues long. The DNA of the CDR3 is TGTGCCAGCGGGAATGGGGCGGCCCCGCCGCAGTTCTTC. Its translation: CASGNGAAPPQFF.

This chain uses TRBV7-9 with TRBJ1-1; D not resolved. Trimming stripped 5 bases from V and 2 bases from J, with 12 bases between. The germline gives CDR1 SEHNR, CDR2 FQNEAQ (reference sequence). This CDR3 has 14 residues. The CDR3 region is CASSRGEGNTEAFF. The CDR3 DNA sequence: TGTGCCAGCAGCCGTGGGGAAGGAAACACTGAAGCTTTCTTT.